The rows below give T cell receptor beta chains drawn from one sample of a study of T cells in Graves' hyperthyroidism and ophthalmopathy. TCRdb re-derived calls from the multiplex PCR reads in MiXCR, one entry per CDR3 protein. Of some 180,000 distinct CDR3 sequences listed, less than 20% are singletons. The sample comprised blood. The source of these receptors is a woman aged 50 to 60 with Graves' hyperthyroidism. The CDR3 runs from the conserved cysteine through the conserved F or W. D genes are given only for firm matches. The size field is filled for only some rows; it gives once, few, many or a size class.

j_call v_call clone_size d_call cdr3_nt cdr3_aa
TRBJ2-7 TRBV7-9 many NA TGTGCCAGCAGCTTAGCGTCGCGGAGCTCCTACGAGCAGTACTTC CASSLASRSSYEQYF
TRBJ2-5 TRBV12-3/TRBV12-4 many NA TGTGCCAGCAGTTACTACGGAGAGACCCAGTACTTC CASSYYGETQYF
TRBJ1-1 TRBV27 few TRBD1 TGTGCCAGCAGTTTCCGGGACAGCCGCGGGACTGAAGCTTTCTTT CASSFRDSRGTEAFF
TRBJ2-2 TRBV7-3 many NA TGTGCCAGCAGCTCAGGGGCCACCGGGGAGCTGTTTTTT CASSSGATGELFF
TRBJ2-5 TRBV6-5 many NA TGTGCCAGCAGTTACTCGTGGGACATCAAAGAGACCCAGTACTTC CASSYSWDIKETQYF
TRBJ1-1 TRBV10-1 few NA TGCGCCAGCAGTGAAGCTGGGAAAGCTGGGATGAACACTGAAGCTTTCTTT CASSEAGKAGMNTEAFF
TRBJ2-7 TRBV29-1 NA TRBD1 TGCAGCGTTGATATTGGGACAGGGCCCTTCTACGAGCAGTACTTC CSVDIGTGPFYEQYF
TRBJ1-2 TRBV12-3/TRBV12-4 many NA TGTGCCAGCAGCTCAGTAACGGGGGGCTATGGCTACACCTTC CASSSVTGGYGYTF
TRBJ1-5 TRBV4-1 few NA TGCGCCAGCAGCCCCGGACTCAATAGCAATCAGCCCCAGCATTTT CASSPGLNSNQPQHF
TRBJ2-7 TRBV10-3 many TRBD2 TGTGCCATCACTGCGGGAGGGACCTACGAGCAGTACTTC CAITAGGTYEQYF
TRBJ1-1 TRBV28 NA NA TGTGCCAGCTCAAGCCCCGGCCGCACCCCCGAAGCTTTCTTT CASSSPGRTPEAFF
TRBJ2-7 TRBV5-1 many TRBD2 TGCGCCAGCAGCTCGGGGGGGGATCTATCCTACGAGCAGTACTTC CASSSGGDLSYEQYF
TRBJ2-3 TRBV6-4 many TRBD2 TGTGCCAGCAGTGACTGTCGACTAGCGGCTAGCACAGATACGCAGTATTTT CASSDCRLAASTDTQYF
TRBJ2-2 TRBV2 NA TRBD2 TGTGCCAGCGTAGCGGGAGATCACACCGGGGAGCTGTTTTTT CASVAGDHTGELFF
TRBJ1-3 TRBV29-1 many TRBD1 TGCAGCGTTGGGACAGGGGGGTCAGGAAACACCATATATTTT CSVGTGGSGNTIYF
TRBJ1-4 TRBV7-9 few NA TGTGCCAGCAGCTTAGCACACCTAAATGAAAAACTGTTTTTT CASSLAHLNEKLFF
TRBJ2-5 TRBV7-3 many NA TGTGCCAGCAGCCTGGGACCTCAGGGAGAGACCCAGTACTTC CASSLGPQGETQYF
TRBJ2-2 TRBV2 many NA TGTGCCAGCAACCCTGAGGGGCGTGGCGCCGGGGAGCTGTTTTTT CASNPEGRGAGELFF
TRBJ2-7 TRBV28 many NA TGTGCCAGCAGTTCGCCGGGAAGGGACGAGCAGTACTTC CASSSPGRDEQYF
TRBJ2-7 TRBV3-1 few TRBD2 TGTGCCAGCAGAACTAGCGGGAGTGGGTACGAGCAGTACTTC CASRTSGSGYEQYF
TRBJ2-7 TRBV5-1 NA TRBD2 TGCGCCAGCAGCCTATTCAGCGGGGGGAGCTCCTACGAGCAGTACTTC CASSLFSGGSSYEQYF
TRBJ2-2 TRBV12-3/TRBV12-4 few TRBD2 TGTGCCAGCAGAATCCTAGCGGGAGCCTCCGGGGAGCTGTTTTTT CASRILAGASGELFF
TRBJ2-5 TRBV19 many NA TGTGCCAGTAGCGGGACACTCAGAGAGACCCAGTACTTC CASSGTLRETQYF
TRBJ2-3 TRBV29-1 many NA TGCAGCGGGTTATTGACAGATACGCAGTATTTT CSGLLTDTQYF
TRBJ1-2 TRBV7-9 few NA TGTGCCAGCAGCTTACAGACCGTATCTCGTGGCTACACCTTC CASSLQTVSRGYTF
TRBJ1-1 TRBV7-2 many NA TGTGCCAGCAGCATCGACTCCTACTTCACTGAAGCTTTCTTT CASSIDSYFTEAFF
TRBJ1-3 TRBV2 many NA TGTGCCAGCAGTCCCGCGGAACCCGGAAACACCATATATTTT CASSPAEPGNTIYF
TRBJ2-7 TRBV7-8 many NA TGTGCCAGCAGCTTATCCCCCGACTACGAGCAGTACTTC CASSLSPDYEQYF
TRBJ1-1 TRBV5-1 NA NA TGCGCCAGCAGCCCAGACAGGCTTGTCGCTGAAGCTTTCTTT CASSPDRLVAEAFF
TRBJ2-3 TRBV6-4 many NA TGTGCCAGCAGCCCTAGCACCAGCACAGATACGCAGTATTTT CASSPSTSTDTQYF
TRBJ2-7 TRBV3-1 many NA TGTGCCAGCAGCCAAGATCAAGGCAGTCCCTACGAGCAGTACTTC CASSQDQGSPYEQYF
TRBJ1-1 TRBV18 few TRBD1 TGTGCCAACTCCCTGCCAGGGGGAGAAGCTTTCTTT CANSLPGGEAFF
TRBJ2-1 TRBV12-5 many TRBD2 TGTGCTAGTGGTTTGGTGCTAGCGGGGAGGAACAATGAGCAGTTCTTC CASGLVLAGRNNEQFF
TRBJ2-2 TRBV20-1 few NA TGCAGTGCTAGACTAGCTGAGACACACATCAGAGCGAACACCGGGGAGCTGTTTTTT CSARLAETHIRANTGELFF
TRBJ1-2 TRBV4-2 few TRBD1 TGTGCCAGCGCCGGGACAGGGGCGTTGAACGGCTACACCTTC CASAGTGALNGYTF
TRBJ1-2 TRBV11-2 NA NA TGTGCCAGCAGCTTAGATCTCGGGAGTACTGCCTATGGCTACACCTTC CASSLDLGSTAYGYTF
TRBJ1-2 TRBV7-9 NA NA TGTGCCAGCAGCTCCCGGACATATAACTATGGCTACACCTTC CASSSRTYNYGYTF
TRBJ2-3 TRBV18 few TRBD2 TGTGCCAGCTCACCACCCGGCAGGCGAGGGAGCGGGACGACAGATACGCAGTATTTT CASSPPGRRGSGTTDTQYF
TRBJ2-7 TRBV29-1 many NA TGCAGCGTTGCCGTTTTTGACTACGAGCAGTACTTC CSVAVFDYEQYF
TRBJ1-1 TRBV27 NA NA TGTGCCAGCAGTTTTGAAGATAGGACTGAAGCTTTCTTT CASSFEDRTEAFF
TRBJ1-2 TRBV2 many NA TGTGCCAGCATGGTGATCGCCGACTATGGCTACACCTTC CASMVIADYGYTF
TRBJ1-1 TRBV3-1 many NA TGTGCCAGCAGCCGGTCTACCTCTGAAGCTTTCTTT CASSRSTSEAFF
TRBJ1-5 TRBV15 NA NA TGTGCCACCAGCAGAGATCTGGGCAATCAGCCCCAGCATTTT CATSRDLGNQPQHF
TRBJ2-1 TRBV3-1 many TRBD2 TGTGCCAGCAGCCAAGAGGAGCGGGAGACTTTGGATGAGCAGTTCTTC CASSQEERETLDEQFF
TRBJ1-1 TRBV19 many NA TGTGCCAGTAGGGAGACTGAGAACACTGAAGCTTTCTTT CASRETENTEAFF
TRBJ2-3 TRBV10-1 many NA TGCGCCAGCAGTGTTTTCGCCGGGAATCCGGAAACAGATACGCAGTATTTT CASSVFAGNPETDTQYF
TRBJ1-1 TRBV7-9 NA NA TGTGCCAGCAGAACAGGGACTGAAGCTTTCTTT CASRTGTEAFF
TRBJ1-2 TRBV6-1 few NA TGTGCCAGCAGTCGACTCGCGGGACGGAATAACTATGGCTACACCTTC CASSRLAGRNNYGYTF
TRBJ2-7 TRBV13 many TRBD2 TGTGCCAGCAGCTTCACAACTAGCGACCATTACGAGCAGTACTTC CASSFTTSDHYEQYF
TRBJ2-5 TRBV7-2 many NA TGTGCCAGCAGCTTATCCGGGACTCCGGGGGAGACCCAGTACTTC CASSLSGTPGETQYF
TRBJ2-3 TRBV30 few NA TGTGCCTGGACCGATTGGGGTAGGAGCACAGATACGCAGTATTTT CAWTDWGRSTDTQYF
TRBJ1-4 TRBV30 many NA TGTGCCTGGAGTGTTCAAGGGAAGAGTGAAAAACTGTTTTTT CAWSVQGKSEKLFF
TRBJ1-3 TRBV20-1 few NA TGCAGTGCTAGACAACCGGGGGGCTTTCTCTCTGGAAACACCATATATTTT CSARQPGGFLSGNTIYF
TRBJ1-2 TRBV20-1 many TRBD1 TGCAGTGCTAGAGATCGGGACAGGGGATTCGTTGGCTACACCTTC CSARDRDRGFVGYTF
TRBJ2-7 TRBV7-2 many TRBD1 TGTGCCAGCAGAAGACAGGGAAGCTCCTACGAGCAGTACTTC CASRRQGSSYEQYF